Listed below are T cell receptor beta chains from one sample, sequenced in a study of blood T cell repertoires in COVID-19. Sequenced by immunoSEQ multiplex PCR; TCRdb stores in-frame clones only, minus some. Of around 140,000 clones listed, about 91% are singletons. The sequenced material came from peripheral blood. These TCRs come from a woman aged 50 to 60 with acute or convalescent COVID-19. Each CDR3 is given with its conserved first and last residue. The D gene is left open where the match is weak. Some rows have no size entry. The others give once, few or many, or a class for an expanded clone.

cdr3_length j_call v_call d_call clone_size cdr3_nt cdr3_aa
14 TRBJ2-7 TRBV9 TRBD1 . TGTGCCAGCAGCGTAGGGGACAGCTCCTACGAGCAGTACTTC CASSVGDSSYEQYF
12 TRBJ2-7 TRBV2 . . TGTGCCAGCAGAGGGGCAGCGCGCGAGCAGTACTTC CASRGAAREQYF
11 TRBJ1-2 TRBV12-3/TRBV12-4 . once TGTGCCAGCAGTTTCGGGTATGGCTACACCTTC CASSFGYGYTF
16 TRBJ2-5 TRBV3-1/TRBV3-2 TRBD2 . TGTGCCAGCAGCCAGGCCAGCGGGAGCCCCTGGGAGACCCAGTACTTC CASSQASGSPWETQYF
15 TRBJ1-2 TRBV5-1 . . TGCGCCAGCAGCCCTGACACAGCAGGGAACTATGGCTACACCTTC CASSPDTAGNYGYTF
16 TRBJ2-1 TRBV2 TRBD2 . TGTGCCAGCAGCCCTCCCACTAGCGGGAATGTGAATGAGCAGTTCTTC CASSPPTSGNVNEQFF
14 TRBJ2-7 TRBV5-1 . . TGCGCCAGCAGCCACCCGGGAGACACCTACGAGCAGTACTTC CASSHPGDTYEQYF
15 TRBJ2-7 TRBV11-3 . once TGTGCCAGCAGCTTAGGTGGTCAGGGGATCTACGAGCAGTACTTC CASSLGGQGIYEQYF
15 TRBJ1-2 TRBV10-3 . . TGTGCCATCAGTGAGGGAGGGCAGGGAAGTTACGGCTACACCTTC CAISEGGQGSYGYTF
15 TRBJ1-5 TRBV19 . . TGTGCCAGTAGTATTCCCAGTTATAGCAATCAGCCCCAGCATTTT CASSIPSYSNQPQHF
16 TRBJ1-2 TRBV15 TRBD1 . TGTGCCACCAGCAGACAGGGGGCAGGGTCGAACTATGGCTACACCTTC CATSRQGAGSNYGYTF
15 TRBJ1-5 TRBV20-1 . once TGCAGTGCCAGTAGGGGGAATTTGGAAAATCAGCCCCAGCATTTT CSASRGNLENQPQHF
13 TRBJ1-1 TRBV9 TRBD1 . TGTGCCAGCAGCGAGGGGACAGGGTATAGAGCTTTCTTT CASSEGTGYRAFF
16 TRBJ2-1 TRBV11-3 . . TGTGCCAGCAGCTTAGATGAGGGAACGGAATACAATGAGCAGTTCTTC CASSLDEGTEYNEQFF
16 TRBJ2-7 TRBV7-9 TRBD1 . TGTGCCAGCAGGCCGGCCTCCGGACAGGGGGGATACGAGCAGTACTTC CASRPASGQGGYEQYF
17 TRBJ2-3 TRBV25-1 . . TGTGCCAGCAGTGATACACCCGGGACACCTAGCACAGATACGCAGTATTTT CASSDTPGTPSTDTQYF
14 TRBJ2-7 TRBV3-1/TRBV3-2 TRBD2 . TGTGCCAGCAGCCACTGGCGGGGGGCCGGCGAGCAGTACTTC CASSHWRGAGEQYF
15 TRBJ1-5 TRBV4-1 . . TGCGCCAGCAGCCCCCTGGAGGGGATCAGTCAGCCCCAGCATTTT CASSPLEGISQPQHF
13 TRBJ1-1 TRBV9 . . TGTGCCAGCAGCGTAGTCAGGAACACTGAAGCTTTCTTT CASSVVRNTEAFF
16 TRBJ1-3 TRBV6-2/TRBV6-3 . once TGTGCCAGCAGCCCACATCGGACAGTCTCTGGAAACACCATATATTTT CASSPHRTVSGNTIYF
16 TRBJ1-1 TRBV9 . . TGTGCCAGCAGCGTAGATCCTCCAGGGCCGAACACTGAAGCTTTCTTT CASSVDPPGPNTEAFF
18 TRBJ1-4 TRBV24-1 TRBD1 . TGTGCCACCAGTGATTCCCTGGGACAGGGAGCAACTAATGAAAAACTGTTTTTT CATSDSLGQGATNEKLFF
15 TRBJ1-4 TRBV19 . few TGTGCCAGTAGTATCTCACAGGGAGCTAATGAAAAACTGTTTTTT CASSISQGANEKLFF
15 TRBJ2-7 TRBV7-8 . . TGTGCCAGCAGCTTAGAGGCCAGGCCTTCCTACGAGCAGTACTTC CASSLEARPSYEQYF
11 TRBJ1-1 TRBV2 . . TGTGCCAGTGACCGGGAGTTTGAAGCTTTCTTT CASDREFEAFF
12 TRBJ2-1 TRBV27 . once TGTGCCAGCAGTTTACACCGGGATGAGCAGTTCTTC CASSLHRDEQFF
13 TRBJ2-1 TRBV19 . once TGTGCCAGTAGTATACGCAGGGGTAATGAGCAGTTCTTC CASSIRRGNEQFF
16 TRBJ2-5 TRBV7-9 TRBD2 . TGTGCCAGCCAACGACTAGCGGGAGTCAGGGAGGAGACCCAGTACTTC CASQRLAGVREETQYF
14 TRBJ1-2 TRBV9 . . TGTGCCAGCAGCGTAGATGTAATGGCGGGTTTTTACACCTTC CASSVDVMAGFYTF
16 TRBJ2-2 TRBV7-2 . . TGTGCCAGCAGCTTAGCAGGGGGATCGAACACCGGGGAGCTGTTTTTT CASSLAGGSNTGELFF
19 TRBJ1-3 TRBV11-2 . . TGTGCCAGCAGCTTAGAATTTCCCTACTGGCGGAGCTCTGGAAACACCATATATTTT CASSLEFPYWRSSGNTIYF
15 TRBJ1-2 TRBV7-2 TRBD1 . TGTGCCAGCAGCTTCCTCGGGACAGGGGAGGGTGGCTACACCTTC CASSFLGTGEGGYTF
15 TRBJ2-7 TRBV27 TRBD2 . TGTGCCAGCAGTACCCCCGGGACTAGTAAGTACGAGCAGTACTTC CASSTPGTSKYEQYF
14 TRBJ2-3 TRBV5-1 . . TGCGCCAGCAGCTATAGCGCGGTCCCGGATACGCAGTATTTT CASSYSAVPDTQYF
12 TRBJ1-1 TRBV14 TRBD1 . TGTGCCGGCAGGGGGCGCGGCACTGAAGCTTTCTTT CAGRGRGTEAFF
15 TRBJ1-1 TRBV7-9 TRBD1 . TGTGCCAGCAACCCAGGGTCCGACAGGGGTGGGGGAGCTTTCTTT CASNPGSDRGGGAFF
14 TRBJ2-1 TRBV6-5 TRBD1 . TGTGCCAGCAGGTTAAACAGGGGCTACAATGAGCAGTTCTTC CASRLNRGYNEQFF
13 TRBJ1-1 TRBV2 . . TGTGCCAGCAGCCTTACACTGAACACTGAAGCTTTCTTT CASSLTLNTEAFF
18 TRBJ1-6 TRBV25-1 TRBD1 . TGTGCCAGCAGTGAATGGGAGGACAGGGATCGTGGTAATTCACCCCTCCACTTT CASSEWEDRDRGNSPLHF
16 TRBJ2-3 TRBV2 TRBD2 few TGTGCCAGCGATCCCGGGACTAGTAGGGCTGGAGATACGCAGTATTTT CASDPGTSRAGDTQYF
14 TRBJ1-3 TRBV29-1 . . TGCAGCGTTGAAGGCAGTCCGGGAGGAAACACCATATATTTT CSVEGSPGGNTIYF
15 TRBJ2-2 TRBV6-5 . . TGTGCCAGCAGTAGGACAGCATCGAACACCGGGGAGCTGTTTTTT CASSRTASNTGELFF
14 TRBJ2-6 TRBV7-7 . . TGTGCCAGCAGCTCGGCGGCTGGGGCCAACGTCCTGACTTTC CASSSAAGANVLTF
11 TRBJ2-1 TRBV21-1 . . TGTGCCAGCAGCAAGAGACAGGGGAAGTTCTTC CASSKRQGKFF
17 TRBJ2-7 TRBV10-3 . . TGTGCCATCAGTTCTAGCGTTCTGGGCCCCCCGCCCTACGAGCAGTACTTC CAISSSVLGPPPYEQYF
14 TRBJ1-1 TRBV13 . . TGTGCCAGCAGCTTGACACCCTCCGGCACTGAAGCTTTCTTT CASSLTPSGTEAFF
14 TRBJ2-3 TRBV7-3 . . TGTGCCAGCAGCTTAGCTAGAAACACAGATACGCAGTATTTT CASSLARNTDTQYF
15 TRBJ1-1 TRBV5-1 TRBD1 . TGCGCCAGCAGCTCCTTGACAGGGGGCAACACTGAAGCTTTCTTT CASSSLTGGNTEAFF
20 TRBJ2-1 TRBV18 TRBD2 once TGTGCCAGCTCAAGGACGGGACTAGCGGGGGGGATGAGCTCCTACAATGAGCAGTTCTTC CASSRTGLAGGMSSYNEQFF
15 TRBJ1-1 TRBV6-2/TRBV6-3 TRBD1 . TGTGCCAGCATCCCCGGGGACAGGGTGAACTTGGAAGCTTTCTTT CASIPGDRVNLEAFF
13 TRBJ2-7 TRBV7-9 . . TGTGCCAGCAGCTTAGCGGAGAGATACGAGCAGTACTTC CASSLAERYEQYF
14 TRBJ2-3 TRBV11-3 . . TGTGCCAGCAGCTCAACTAGTTTCTCAGATACGCAGTATTTT CASSSTSFSDTQYF
14 TRBJ2-3 TRBV11-1 . . TGTGCCAGCAGCTTAGGGCGGAGCACAGATACGCAGTATTTT CASSLGRSTDTQYF